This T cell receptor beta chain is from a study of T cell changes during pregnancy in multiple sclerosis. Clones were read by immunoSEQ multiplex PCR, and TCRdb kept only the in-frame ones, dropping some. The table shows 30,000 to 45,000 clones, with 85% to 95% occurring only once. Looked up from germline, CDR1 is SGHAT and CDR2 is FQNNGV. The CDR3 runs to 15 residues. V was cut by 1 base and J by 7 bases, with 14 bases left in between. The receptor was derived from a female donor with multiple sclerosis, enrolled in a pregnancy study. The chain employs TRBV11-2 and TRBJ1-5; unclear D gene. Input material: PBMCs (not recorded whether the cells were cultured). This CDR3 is CASSLGTKGGQPQHF. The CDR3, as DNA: TGTGCCAGCAGCTTAGGGACCAAGGGAGGCCAGCCCCAGCATTTT. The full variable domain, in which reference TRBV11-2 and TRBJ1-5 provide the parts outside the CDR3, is EAGVAQSPRYKIIEKRQSVAFWCNPISGHATLYWYQQILGQGPKLLIQFQNNGVVDDSQLPKDRFSAERLKGVDSTLKIQPAKLEDSAVYLCASSLGTKGGQPQHFGDGTRLSIL.